This T cell receptor (beta chain) was captured in a study of shared clonotypes between healthy human individuals. V lost 2 bases and J lost 4; bases outside the gene matches: 1. This CDR3 comprises 15 residues. Germline V gene lookup returns CDR1 SEHNR and CDR2 FQNEAQ (reference sequence). Regarding this clone: Different DNA sequences within this sample yield the same CDR3.

Healthy HIV-negative adults with no recent acute infections or vaccinations were recruited as donors. Profiled with immunoSEQ multiplex PCR; TCRdb holds only in-frame clones, not every one. The sample lists some 1.1 million clones; 60% to 85% were seen once. Sequenced: memory CD4+ T cells from PBMCs. The sample's subset: CD45RA-negative fraction. The chain employs TRBV7-9 and TRBJ2-5, with 13 bases identical to TRBD2. This TCR was recovered from a man aged 18 to 29 in good health. Some clones in this sample may be carry-over from other donors' samples. Written as DNA, the CDR3 is TGTGCCAGCAGCTTAACTAGCGGGAGGGGAGAGACCCAGTACTTC. It codes for CASSLTSGRGETQYF. Variable domain in full (rest from reference TRBV7-9 and TRBJ2-5): DTGVSQNPRHKITKRGQNVTFRCDPISEHNRLYWYRQTLGQGPEFLTYFQNEAQLEKSRLLSDRFSAERPKGSFSTLEIQRTEQGDSAMYLCASSLTSGRGETQYFGPGTRLLVL.